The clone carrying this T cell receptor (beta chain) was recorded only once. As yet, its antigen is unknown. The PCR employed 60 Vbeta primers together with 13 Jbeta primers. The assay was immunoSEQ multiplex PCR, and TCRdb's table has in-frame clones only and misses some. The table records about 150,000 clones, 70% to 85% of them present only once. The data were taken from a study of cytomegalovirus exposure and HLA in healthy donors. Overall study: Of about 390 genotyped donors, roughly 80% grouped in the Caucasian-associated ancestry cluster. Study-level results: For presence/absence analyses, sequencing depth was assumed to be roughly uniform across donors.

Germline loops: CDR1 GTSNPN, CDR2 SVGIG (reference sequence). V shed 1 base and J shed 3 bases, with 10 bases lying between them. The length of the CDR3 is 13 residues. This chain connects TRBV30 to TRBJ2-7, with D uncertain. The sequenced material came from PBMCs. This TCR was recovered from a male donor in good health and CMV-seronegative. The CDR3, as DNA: TGTGCCTGGAGTGCCCGGTTCCTCTACGAGCAGTACTTC. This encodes CAWSARFLYEQYF.